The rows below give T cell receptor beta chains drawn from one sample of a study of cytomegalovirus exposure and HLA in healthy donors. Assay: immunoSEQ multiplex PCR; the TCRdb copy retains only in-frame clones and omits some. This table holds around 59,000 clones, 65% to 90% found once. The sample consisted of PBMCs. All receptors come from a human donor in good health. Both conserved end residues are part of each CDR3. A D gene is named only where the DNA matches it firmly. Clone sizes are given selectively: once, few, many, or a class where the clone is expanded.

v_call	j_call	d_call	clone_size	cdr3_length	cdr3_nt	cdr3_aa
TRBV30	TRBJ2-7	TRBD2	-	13	TGTGCTTCGAGCGGGGGGGTGACCTACGAGCAGTACTTC	CASSGGVTYEQYF
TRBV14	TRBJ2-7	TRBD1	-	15	TGTGCCAGCAGCCCCACCGGGACAGGAGCCTACGAGCAGTACTTC	CASSPTGTGAYEQYF
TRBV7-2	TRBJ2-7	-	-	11	TGTGCCAGCAGCCAGGGCTCTAGGTCGTACTTC	CASSQGSRSYF
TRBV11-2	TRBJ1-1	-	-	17	TGTGCCAGCAGCTTTTGGGGAGCCGACGGACCGAACACTGAAGCTTTCTTT	CASSFWGADGPNTEAFF
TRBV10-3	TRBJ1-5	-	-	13	TGTGCCATCGGAGCCGACAGTGACCAGCCCCAGCATTTT	CAIGADSDQPQHF
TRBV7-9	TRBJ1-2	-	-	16	TGTGCCAGCAGTCCGCCGGTCGTAGAGCCTAACTATGGCTACACCTTC	CASSPPVVEPNYGYTF
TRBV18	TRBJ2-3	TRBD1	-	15	TGTGCCAGCTCACTTGGGGACAGGGGCACAGATACGCAGTATTTT	CASSLGDRGTDTQYF
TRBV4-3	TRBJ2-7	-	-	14	TGCGCCAGCAGCCTCACAGGGAGCTCCTACGAGCAGTACTTC	CASSLTGSSYEQYF
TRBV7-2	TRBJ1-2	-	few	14	TGTGCCAGCAGCCGGGACACCTCGAACTATGGCTACACCTTC	CASSRDTSNYGYTF
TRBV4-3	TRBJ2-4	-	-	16	TGCGCCAGCAGCCCTGCCATAGGGGCGCGGGGAAACATTCAGTACTTC	CASSPAIGARGNIQYF
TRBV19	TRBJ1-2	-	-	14	TGTGCCAGTAGTATCGGGAGGGTTTCGCATGGCTACACCTTC	CASSIGRVSHGYTF
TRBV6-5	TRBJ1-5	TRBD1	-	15	TGTGCCAGCAGAGGAGACAGGGCCGGCAATCAGCCCCAGCATTTT	CASRGDRAGNQPQHF
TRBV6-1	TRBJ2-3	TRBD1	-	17	TGTGCCAGCAGTGGCCCCTGGACAGGGGGTAGCACAGATACGCAGTATTTT	CASSGPWTGGSTDTQYF
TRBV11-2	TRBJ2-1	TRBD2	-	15	TGTGCCAGCAGCTTAGAAGGGACTAGTTCAGATGAGCAGTTCTTC	CASSLEGTSSDEQFF
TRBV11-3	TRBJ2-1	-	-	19	TGTGCCAGCAGTTTAGCCTTCGGAGGGAACCCTTTACCCTCCAATGAGCAGTTCTTC	CASSLAFGGNPLPSNEQFF
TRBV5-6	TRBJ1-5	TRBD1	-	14	TGTGCCAGCAGCTTCTGGGACAGGGGGCGGCCCCAGCATTTT	CASSFWDRGRPQHF
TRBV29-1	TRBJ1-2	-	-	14	TGCAGCGCCGACATTTTTTTAGATAACTATGGCTACACCTTC	CSADIFLDNYGYTF
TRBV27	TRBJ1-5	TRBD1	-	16	TGTGCCAGCAGTAAGGAGGGGACAGGTAAAAATCAGCCCCAGCATTTT	CASSKEGTGKNQPQHF
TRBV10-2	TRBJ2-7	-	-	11	TGCGCCATCGGACAGCCCTACGAGCAGTACTTC	CAIGQPYEQYF
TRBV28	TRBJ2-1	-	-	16	TGTGCCAGCAGCCCTGACGCGGGCCTTTCCTACAATGAGCAGTTCTTC	CASSPDAGLSYNEQFF
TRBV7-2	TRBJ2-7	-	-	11	TGTGCCAGCACCCAGGATTACGAGCAGTACTTC	CASTQDYEQYF
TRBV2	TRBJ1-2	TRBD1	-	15	TGTGCCAGGAGAGAGGTTACAGGGGCTCTGTATGGCTACACCTTC	CARREVTGALYGYTF
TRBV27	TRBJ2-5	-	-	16	TGTGCCAGCAGTTTATTGAGCCAACCAGGCCAAGAGACCCAGTACTTC	CASSLLSQPGQETQYF
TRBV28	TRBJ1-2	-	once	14	TGTGCCAGCAGTTTGACCGGGGTTAGCTATGGCTACACCTTC	CASSLTGVSYGYTF
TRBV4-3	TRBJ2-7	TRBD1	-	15	TGCGCCAGCAGCCAAGGGGACAGGAACTCCTACGAGCAGTACTTC	CASSQGDRNSYEQYF
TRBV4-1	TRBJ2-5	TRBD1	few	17	TGCGCCAGCAGCCAAGTCGGGACAGGGTTTTTGTGGGAGACCCAGTACTTC	CASSQVGTGFLWETQYF
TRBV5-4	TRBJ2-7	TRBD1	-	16	TGTGCCAGCAGCCCCCGACAGGGGGCGGGATCCTACGAGCAGTACTTC	CASSPRQGAGSYEQYF
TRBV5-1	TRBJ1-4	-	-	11	TGCGCCGCGGGGGACTATGAAAAACTGTTTTTT	CAAGDYEKLFF
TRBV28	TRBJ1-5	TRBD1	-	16	TGTGCCAGCAGTTTTTGGACAGGGGGTAGCAATCAGCCCCAGCATTTT	CASSFWTGGSNQPQHF
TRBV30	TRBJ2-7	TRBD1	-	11	TGTGCCTGGACTACAGGGGGCGAGCAGTACTTC	CAWTTGGEQYF
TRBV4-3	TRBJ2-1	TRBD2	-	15	TGCGCCAGCAGCCTCTCTAGCGGAAGGCGTGGTGAGCAGTTCTTC	CASSLSSGRRGEQFF
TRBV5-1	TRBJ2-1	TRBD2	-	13	TGCGCCAGCAGCTTCCTCCCTAGCGGGGAGCAGTTCTTC	CASSFLPSGEQFF
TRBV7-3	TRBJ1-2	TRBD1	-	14	TGTGCCAGCAGCCCCACGGACAGGGCGGATGGCTACACCTTC	CASSPTDRADGYTF
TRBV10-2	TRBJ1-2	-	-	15	TGCGCCAGCATCCCCCAATTGGGCAGGGGTTATGGCTACACCTTC	CASIPQLGRGYGYTF
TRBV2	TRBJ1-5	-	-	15	TGTGCCAGCAGTGAAATCGGGTTGGGCAATCAGCCCCAGCATTTT	CASSEIGLGNQPQHF
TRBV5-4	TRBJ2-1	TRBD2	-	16	TGTGCCAGCAGCTTGGGGGCGGGGGGGCTTCCCAATGAGCAGTTCTTC	CASSLGAGGLPNEQFF
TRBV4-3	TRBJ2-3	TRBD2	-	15	TGCGCCAGCAGCCAAGGGACTAGCGTCACAGATACGCAGTATTTT	CASSQGTSVTDTQYF
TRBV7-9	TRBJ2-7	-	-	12	TGTTCCAGCAGCTTAGCGCAGTACGAGCAGTACTTC	CSSSLAQYEQYF
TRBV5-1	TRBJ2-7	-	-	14	TGCGCCAGCAGCTTGGATATTTTGGGCTACGAGCAGTACTTC	CASSLDILGYEQYF
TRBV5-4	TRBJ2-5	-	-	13	TGTGCCAGCAGCTTCAGGGGTGGAGAGACCCAGTACTTC	CASSFRGGETQYF
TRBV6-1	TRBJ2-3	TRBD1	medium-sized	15	TGTGCCAGCAGTGAAGGGACAGGGCACACAGATACGCAGTATTTT	CASSEGTGHTDTQYF
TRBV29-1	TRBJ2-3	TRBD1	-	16	TGCAGCGTTGCAAAGGGGGCCGAGCCCGGCACAGATACGCAGTATTTT	CSVAKGAEPGTDTQYF
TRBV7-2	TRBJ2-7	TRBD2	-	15	TGTGCCAGCAGCTTTAGGAGCGGGGTCTCCTACGAGCAGTACTTC	CASSFRSGVSYEQYF
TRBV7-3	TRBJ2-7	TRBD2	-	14	TGTGCCAGCAGCTTAGACGGGAGGGCGGGCGAGCAGTACTTC	CASSLDGRAGEQYF
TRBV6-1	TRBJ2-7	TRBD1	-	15	TGTGCCAGCATCGCCCCGGGACAGGTGAACTACGAGCAGTACTTC	CASIAPGQVNYEQYF
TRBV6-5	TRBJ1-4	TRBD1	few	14	TGTGCCAGCAGCTTTACAGGGGGTAACGAAAAACTGTTTTTT	CASSFTGGNEKLFF